This is a list of T cell receptor beta chains from one sample in a study of T cells expressing NK-cell markers. No DNA is given; TCRdb re-called the 5' RACE reads and lists each CDR3 protein once. The listing contains around 260,000 distinct CDR3 sequences. Input material: blood T cells: a sorted CD56 or NKG2C T cell subset, CD4+ or CD8+ T cells, or bulk PBMC T cells (not recorded which). These receptors were taken from a woman aged 18 to 75 in good health. Both conserved end residues are part of each CDR3. The order of the fields is J gene, V gene, clone size, CDR3 protein. Clone size is given for some rows only: seen once, a few or many times, or a class if the clone is expanded.

TRBJ2-7 TRBV6-2/TRBV6-3 . CASRAGTIYEQYF
TRBJ1-1 TRBV6-1 . CASRKPSGDTEAFF
TRBJ2-1 TRBV4-1 . CASSQVGTGVDEQFF
TRBJ2-3 TRBV7-7 . CASSLSYRGTDTQYF
TRBJ1-5 TRBV20-1 . CSAGAGSNQPQHF
TRBJ1-5 TRBV7-2 . CASSPTTGLNQPQHF
TRBJ2-7 TRBV25-1 . CASSGANETNSEQYF
TRBJ2-6 TRBV30 . CATNAGGANVLTF
TRBJ2-5 TRBV12-5 . CASGQGGLAGRQTQYF
TRBJ1-1 TRBV12-3/TRBV12-4 . CASTVGGATAGEAFF
TRBJ2-7 TRBV29-1 . CSALPAGGSEQYF
TRBJ1-5 TRBV16 . CASRWGQGPNQPQHF
TRBJ1-5 TRBV11-2 . CASRGTGRGQPQHF
TRBJ1-3 TRBV7-2 . CASTRLAGNTIYF
TRBJ2-1 TRBV12-3/TRBV12-4 . CASSLLGLAGGNEQFF
TRBJ1-1 TRBV6-5 . CASLGGNTEAFF
TRBJ2-5 TRBV7-2 medium-sized CASSPKTLAFQETQYF
TRBJ1-3 TRBV12-3/TRBV12-4 . CASSLTGHGNTIYF